One sample yielded the 23 T cell receptor beta chains listed below, sequenced in a study of OX40 agonist ivuxolimab in advanced cancers. Some clones are missing from TCRdb's copy, which holds only in-frame ones; the method was immunoSEQ multiplex PCR. This table has about 29,000 clones, about 89% appearing once. The sequencing used CD4+ or CD8+ T cells sorted from blood, collected in a trial of the OX40 agonist ivuxolimab. Receptor source: an adult with an advanced solid tumor such as melanoma, head and neck, liver or kidney cancer.

The CDR3 DNA reads as TGTGCCAGCAGCCCAAGACTAGCGTCCAGCAATGAGCAGTTCTTC. Its protein is CASSPRLASSNEQFF. J is TRBJ2-1 and V is TRBV7-7; 8 nucleotides agree with TRBD2. The CDR3 has 15 amino acids. Trimming took 5 bases from V and 6 from J; bases not matched to a gene: 9. Germline-derived CDR1 and CDR2 are SSHAT and FNYEAQ (reference sequence).

The rearrangement links TRBV19 to TRBJ2-3; D unresolved. The CDR3 covers 14 residues. Trimming took 1 base from V and 0 from J, leaving 5 bases between them. Germline CDR1 is LNHDA and CDR2 is SQIVND (reference sequence). This CDR3 is CASSIVGSTDTQYF. CDR3 DNA: TGTGCCAGTAGTATAGTCGGCAGCACAGATACGCAGTATTTT. Combining the CDR3 with reference TRBV19 and TRBJ2-3 gives the whole variable domain DGGITQSPKYLFRKEGQNVTLSCEQNLNHDAMYWYRQDPGQGLRLIYYSQIVNDFQKGDIAEGYSVSREKKESFPLTVTSAQKNPTAFYLCASSIVGSTDTQYFGPGTRLTVL.

This chain joins TRBV5-1 and TRBJ2-7; no definite D call. The CDR3 is 12 amino acids. Looked up from germline, CDR1 is SGHRS and CDR2 is YFSETQ. The V gene lost 5 bases and the J gene lost 6 bases, with 12 bases spanning the gap. CDR3 bases: TGCGCCAGCAGTCTCACATCTGCCGAGCAGTACTTC. Protein product: CASSLTSAEQYF.

CDR3 loop: CAWRDRANSWYEQYF. As DNA, the CDR3 is TGTGCCTGGCGGGACAGAGCTAACTCTTGGTACGAGCAGTACTTC. The chain joins TRBV30 to TRBJ2-7, with 7 bases that match TRBD1. The CDR3 is 15 residues long. CDR1 GTSNPN and CDR2 SVGIG come from the germline V gene (reference sequence). The V segment lost 5 bases and the J segment 4 bases; nucleotides outside the gene matches: 14.

This chain uses TRBV5-5 with TRBJ2-7; D possibly corresponds to TRBD2 (5 bases). The CDR3 length is 14 residues. V lost 0 bases and J lost 3, with 10 bases in between. Germline values: CDR1 SGHKS, CDR2 YYEKEE (reference sequence). Here the CDR3 reads CASSLAPGSYEQYF. The CDR3 DNA follows: TGTGCCAGCAGCTTGGCTCCGGGGAGCTACGAGCAGTACTTC.

The V gene is TRBV6-5, the J gene TRBJ2-1; no clear D. The germline V gene encodes CDR1 MNHEY and CDR2 SVGAGI. Trimming stripped 0 bases from V and 10 bases from J, with 4 bases between. The CDR3 has 11 amino acids. CDR3 in DNA: TGTGCCAGCAGTTACTCGCGGGAGCAGTTCTTC. It codes for CASSYSREQFF.

V and J are TRBV10-3 and TRBJ2-3; 8 nucleotides line up with TRBD2. Germline V gene sequence: CDR1 ENHRY, CDR2 SYGVKD. This CDR3 has 15 amino acids. Trimming cost V 2 bases and J 6 bases; bases outside gene matches: 7. The CDR3 spells CAISENGRARDTQYF. Here the CDR3 DNA reads TGTGCCATCAGTGAGAACGGGAGGGCCAGGGATACGCAGTATTTT.

V gene TRBV19 combines with J gene TRBJ2-1; D uncertain. This CDR3 contains 15 residues. Germline CDR1 is LNHDA and CDR2 is SQIVND (reference sequence). V was shortened by 3 bases and J by 0 bases, with 9 bases between the two germline ends. The CDR3 protein is CASSIVSYSYNEQFF. The CDR3, as DNA: TGTGCCAGTAGTATCGTGTCCTACTCCTACAATGAGCAGTTCTTC.

This chain connects TRBV27 to TRBJ2-7; TRBD1 aligns across 11 bases. The germline gives CDR1 MNHEY, CDR2 SMNVEV (reference sequence). V was pared by 11 bases and J by 3 bases, with 18 bases of the junction left unmatched. This CDR3 spans 17 amino acids. CDR3 sequence (DNA): TGTGCCGTAAGGGACAGGGGGTACCTTTGGGCTGGCTACGAGCAGTACTTC. Amino acid sequence: CAVRDRGYLWAGYEQYF.

V usage is TRBV7-9 and J usage is TRBJ2-1; TRBD1 might be the D (5 bases). Germline CDR1 reads SEHNR; CDR2 reads FQNEAQ (reference sequence). The CDR3 contains 17 residues. With 2 bases removed from V and 5 bases from J, the gap between germline ends came to 19 bases. Written as DNA, the CDR3 is TGTGCCAGCAGCTTAACGCCAGGCCAAGGGGTCAACAATGAGCAGTTCTTC. This codes for CASSLTPGQGVNNEQFF.

This clone was detected only a few times. The V and J genes are TRBV7-7 and TRBJ1-3, with D unclear. CDR1 is SSHAT and CDR2 is FNYEAQ in the germline V gene (reference sequence). The CDR3 covers 15 residues. V shed 5 bases and J shed 0 bases, with 11 bases lying between them. The CDR3 loop reads CASSEDVYSGNTIYF. The CDR3 coding sequence is TGTGCCAGCAGCGAGGACGTATACTCTGGAAACACCATATATTTT. Full variable domain (remainder filled in from reference TRBV7-7 and TRBJ1-3): GAGVSQSPRYKVTKRGQDVTLRCDPISSHATLYWYQQALGQGPEFLTYFNYEAQPDKSGLPSDRFSAERPEGSISTLTIQRTEQRDSAMYRCASSEDVYSGNTIYFGEGSWLTVV.

The V gene is TRBV30, the J gene TRBJ2-1, with 8 bases lining up with TRBD2. CDR1 is GTSNPN, CDR2 SVGIG, per germline (reference sequence). The CDR3 runs 15 residues. Trimming cost V 4 bases and J 1 base; bases outside gene matches: 6. The chain's CDR3 is CAWTYGGGSYNEQFF. The CDR3 DNA reads as TGTGCCTGGACCTACGGGGGGGGGTCCTACAATGAGCAGTTCTTC. Looking up the rest from reference TRBV30 and TRBJ2-1 gives the full variable domain: SQTIHQWPATLVQPVGSPLSLECTVEGTSNPNLYWYRQAAGRGLQLLFYSVGIGQISSEVPQNLSASRPQDRQFILSSKKLLLSDSGFYLCAWTYGGGSYNEQFFGPGTRLTVL.

The V and J genes are TRBV30 and TRBJ1-2, with 8 bases lining up with TRBD1. Germline loops: CDR1 GTSNPN, CDR2 SVGIG (reference sequence). V gave up 7 bases and J gave up 8 bases; unmatched junction bases: 9. This CDR3 is built from 12 residues. The CDR3 loop is CAYPGGGRGYTF. The CDR3 DNA follows: TGTGCCTACCCAGGGGGCGGCCGAGGCTACACCTTC.

The V call is TRBV28, the J call TRBJ2-5; maybe TRBD1 (5 bases). The CDR3 has 14 residues. CDR1 is MDHEN, CDR2 SYDVKM, per germline. Trimming cost V 3 bases and J 2 bases, with 10 bases left between them. CDR3: CASSFQGWQETQYF. In DNA, the CDR3 is TGTGCCAGCAGTTTCCAGGGATGGCAAGAGACCCAGTACTTC.

The chain links TRBV7-3 to TRBJ2-5, with 9 bases aligning to TRBD2. V was clipped by 2 bases and J by 5 bases; unmatched bases: 3. CDR1 SGHTA and CDR2 FQGTGA come from the germline V gene. This CDR3 is 14 amino acids long. CDR3 sequence: CASSLGGGAETQYF. The CDR3 nucleotides read TGTGCCAGCAGCTTAGGCGGGGGGGCGGAGACCCAGTACTTC.

This sequence joins TRBV30 and TRBJ2-4; no clear D gene. This CDR3 is 15 amino acids long. The germline CDR1 and CDR2 sequences are GTSNPN and SVGIG (reference sequence). Trimming shortened V by 0 bases and J by 1 base, and 10 bases separated the two germline ends. CDR3 nucleotide sequence: TGTGCCTGGAGTGTAATGGGTACCGCCAAAAACATTCAGTACTTC. Translating gives CAWSVMGTAKNIQYF.

The V and J genes are TRBV5-1 and TRBJ1-1; D gene unclear. The CDR3 is 16 residues long. Germline V CDR1 and CDR2: SGHRS, YFSETQ. Trimming shortened V by 0 bases and J by 6 bases, and 18 bases separated the two germline ends. The CDR3 DNA follows: TGCGCCAGCAGCTTGGCCGGGCTGGGTTTGAGGCCTGAAGCTTTCTTT. Protein product: CASSLAGLGLRPEAFF.

The V gene is TRBV4-1, the J gene TRBJ2-7; TRBD1 is a possible D gene (5 bases). Trimming left V 1 base short and J 2 bases short, with 12 bases between. CDR1 MGHRA and CDR2 YSYEKL come from the germline V gene. The CDR3 spans 15 residues. The CDR3, as DNA: TGCGCCAGCAGCCAAGGAAAGACAGTTACCTACGAGCAGTACTTC. This translates into CASSQGKTVTYEQYF.

This clone appeared a single time. The genes are TRBV4-3 and TRBJ1-1; D ambiguous. This CDR3 is 15 amino acids long. Trimming stripped 0 bases from V and 2 bases from J, with 10 bases between. CDR1 and CDR2 from the germline V gene are LGHNA and YSLEER. The CDR3, as DNA: TGCGCCAGCAGCCAAGATGGGGAGATCAACACTGAAGCTTTCTTT. Translated, it gives CASSQDGEINTEAFF.

The chain couples TRBV19 to TRBJ1-1; tentatively, D is TRBD1 (5 bases). V was shortened by 6 bases and J by 0 bases, with 17 bases between the two germline ends. The CDR3 has 16 residues. Germline CDR1 LNHDA, CDR2 SQIVND (reference sequence). The DNA of the CDR3 is TGTGCCAGTAGGAGAAAACCGGGACCTATGAACACTGAAGCTTTCTTT. It codes for CASRRKPGPMNTEAFF.

V is TRBV4-1 and J is TRBJ2-7; D assignment may be TRBD1 or TRBD2 (6 bases each). This CDR3 comprises 15 residues. Germline-derived CDR1 and CDR2 are MGHRA and YSYEKL. V dropped 0 bases and J dropped 3 bases, with 12 bases sitting between them. The CDR3 reads CASSQDRGGGYEQYF. CDR3 nucleotides: TGCGCCAGCAGCCAAGATCGAGGAGGGGGCTACGAGCAGTACTTC.

The chain joins TRBV10-3 to TRBJ2-1, with 11 bases lining up with TRBD2. The germline V gene has CDR1 ENHRY and CDR2 SYGVKD. This CDR3 comprises 14 residues. After removal of 10 bases from V and 6 bases from J, the junction contained 8 bases not matched to a gene. The CDR3 DNA is TGTGCCAGCATAGCGGGAGGGGAGGGCAATGAGCAGTTCTTC. Its protein product is CASIAGGEGNEQFF.

J is TRBJ2-3 and V is TRBV27; D may match TRBD1 or TRBD2 (5 bases each). Per germline, CDR1 MNHEY and CDR2 SMNVEV (reference sequence). V dropped 4 bases and J dropped 0 bases, with 29 bases sitting between them. The CDR3 is 21 residues long. The chain's CDR3 is CASSSDQGLLAPSASTDTQYF. CDR3 DNA sequence: TGTGCCAGCAGTTCAGACCAGGGCCTCCTAGCCCCGAGTGCTAGCACAGATACGCAGTATTTT.